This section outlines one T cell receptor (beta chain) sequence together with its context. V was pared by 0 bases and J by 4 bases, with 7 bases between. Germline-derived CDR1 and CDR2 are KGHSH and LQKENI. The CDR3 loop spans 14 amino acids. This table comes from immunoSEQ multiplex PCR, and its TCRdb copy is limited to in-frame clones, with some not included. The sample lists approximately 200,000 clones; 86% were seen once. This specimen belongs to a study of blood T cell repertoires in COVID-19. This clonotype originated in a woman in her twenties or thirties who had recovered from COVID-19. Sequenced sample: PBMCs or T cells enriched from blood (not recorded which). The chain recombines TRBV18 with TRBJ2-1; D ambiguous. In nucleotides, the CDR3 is TGTGCCAGCTCACCACCCGGCGGATACAATGAGCAGTTCTTC. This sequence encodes CASSPPGGYNEQFF.